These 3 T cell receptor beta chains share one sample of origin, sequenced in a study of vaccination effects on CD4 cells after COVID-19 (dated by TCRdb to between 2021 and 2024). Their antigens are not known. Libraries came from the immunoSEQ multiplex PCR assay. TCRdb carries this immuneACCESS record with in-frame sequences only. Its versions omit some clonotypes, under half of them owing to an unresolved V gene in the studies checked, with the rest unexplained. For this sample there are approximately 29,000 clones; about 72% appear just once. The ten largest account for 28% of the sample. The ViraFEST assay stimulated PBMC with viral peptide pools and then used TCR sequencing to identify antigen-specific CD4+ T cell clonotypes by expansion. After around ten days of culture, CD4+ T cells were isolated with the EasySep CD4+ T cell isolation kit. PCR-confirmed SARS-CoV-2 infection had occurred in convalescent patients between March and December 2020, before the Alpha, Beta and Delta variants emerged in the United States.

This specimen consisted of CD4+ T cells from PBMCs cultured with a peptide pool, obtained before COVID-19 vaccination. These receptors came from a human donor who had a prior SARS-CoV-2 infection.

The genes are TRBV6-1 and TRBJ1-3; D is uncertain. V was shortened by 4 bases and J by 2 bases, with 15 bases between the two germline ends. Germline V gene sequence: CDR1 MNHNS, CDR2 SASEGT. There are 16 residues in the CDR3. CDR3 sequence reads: CASSARLQNTGNTIYF. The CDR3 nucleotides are TGTGCCAGCAGTGCCCGTTTACAGAATACTGGAAACACCATATATTTT.

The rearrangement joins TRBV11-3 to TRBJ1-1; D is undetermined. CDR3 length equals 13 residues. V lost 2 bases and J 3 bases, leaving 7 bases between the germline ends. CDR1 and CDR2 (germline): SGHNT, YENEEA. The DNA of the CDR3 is TGTGCCAGCAGCTTAAACGGTTACACTGAAGCTTTCTTT. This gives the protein CASSLNGYTEAFF.

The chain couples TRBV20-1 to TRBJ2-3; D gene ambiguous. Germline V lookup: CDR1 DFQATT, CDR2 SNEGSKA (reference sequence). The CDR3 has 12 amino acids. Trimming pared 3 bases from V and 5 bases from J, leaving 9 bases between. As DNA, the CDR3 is TGCAGTGCTAGTACGCTCTTAGATACGCAGTATTTT. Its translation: CSASTLLDTQYF.